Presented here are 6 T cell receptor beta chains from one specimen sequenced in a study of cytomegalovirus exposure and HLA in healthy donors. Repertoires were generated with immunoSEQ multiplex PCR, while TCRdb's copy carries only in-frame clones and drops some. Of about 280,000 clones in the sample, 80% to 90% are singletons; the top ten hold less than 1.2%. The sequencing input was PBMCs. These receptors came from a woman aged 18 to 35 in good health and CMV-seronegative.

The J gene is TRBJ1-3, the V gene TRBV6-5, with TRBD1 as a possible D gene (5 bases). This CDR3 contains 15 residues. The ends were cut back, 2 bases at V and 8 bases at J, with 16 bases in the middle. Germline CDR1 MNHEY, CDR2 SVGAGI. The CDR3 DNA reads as TGTGCCAGCAGTTACCAGGGACTGCCGGCGGACACCATATATTTT. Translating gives CASSYQGLPADTIYF.

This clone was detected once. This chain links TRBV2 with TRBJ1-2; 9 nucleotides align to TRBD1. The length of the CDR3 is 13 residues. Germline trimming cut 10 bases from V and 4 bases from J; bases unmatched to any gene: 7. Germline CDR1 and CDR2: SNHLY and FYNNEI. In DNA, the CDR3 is TGTGCCATATGGACAGGGGCGGCCTATGGCTACACCTTC. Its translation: CAIWTGAAYGYTF. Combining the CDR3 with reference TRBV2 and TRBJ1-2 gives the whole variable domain EPEVTQTPSHQVTQMGQEVILRCVPISNHLYFYWYRQILGQKVEFLVSFYNNEISEKSEIFDDQFSVERPDGSNFTLKIRSTKLEDSAMYFCAIWTGAAYGYTFGSGTRLTVV.

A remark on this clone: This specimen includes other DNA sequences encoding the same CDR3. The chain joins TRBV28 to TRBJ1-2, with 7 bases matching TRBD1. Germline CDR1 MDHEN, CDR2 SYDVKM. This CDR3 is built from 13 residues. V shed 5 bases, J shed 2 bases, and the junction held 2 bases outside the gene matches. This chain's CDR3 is CASSPQGNYGYTF. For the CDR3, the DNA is TGTGCCAGCAGTCCACAGGGGAACTATGGCTACACCTTC.

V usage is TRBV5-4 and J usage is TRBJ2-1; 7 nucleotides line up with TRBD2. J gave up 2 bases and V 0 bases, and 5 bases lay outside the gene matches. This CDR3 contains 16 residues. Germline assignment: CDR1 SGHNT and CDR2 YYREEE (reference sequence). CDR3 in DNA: TGTGCCAGCAGCTTGGTGGGGGGGTCACCCTACAATGAGCAGTTCTTC. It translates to CASSLVGGSPYNEQFF.

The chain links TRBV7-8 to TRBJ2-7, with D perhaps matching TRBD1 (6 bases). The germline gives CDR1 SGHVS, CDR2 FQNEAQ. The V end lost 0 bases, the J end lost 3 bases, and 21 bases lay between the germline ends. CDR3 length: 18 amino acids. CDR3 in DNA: TGTGCCAGCAGCTTAGCCCCTAATACAGGGCCCTCCCACTACGAGCAGTACTTC. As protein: CASSLAPNTGPSHYEQYF. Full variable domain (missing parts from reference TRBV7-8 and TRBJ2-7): GAGVSQSPRYKVAKRGQDVALRCDPISGHVSLFWYQQALGQGPEFLTYFQNEAQLDKSGLPSDRFFAERPEGSVSTLKIQRTQQEDSAVYLCASSLAPNTGPSHYEQYFGPGTRLTVT.

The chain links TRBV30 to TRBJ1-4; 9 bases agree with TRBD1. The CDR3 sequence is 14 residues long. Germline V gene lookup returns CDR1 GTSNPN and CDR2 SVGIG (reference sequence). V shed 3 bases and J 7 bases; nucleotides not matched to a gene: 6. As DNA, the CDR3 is TGTGCCTGGAGGCTACAGGGGGCGTCTGAAAAACTGTTTTTT. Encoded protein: CAWRLQGASEKLFF.